Below are 4 T cell receptor beta chains sequenced from a single sample in a study of blood T cell repertoires in COVID-19. Using immunoSEQ multiplex PCR, the repertoire was profiled, and TCRdb retains in-frame clones only, with some absent. The profile shows under 250,000 clones, roughly 80% of them singletons. Specimen: peripheral blood. These receptors were taken from a woman between 40 and 55 years old with active or convalescent COVID-19.

The rearrangement links TRBV21-1 to TRBJ1-4. TRBV21-1 is a known pseudogene. The CDR3 covers 15 residues. Here the CDR3 reads CASSKILPNNEKLFF. Here the CDR3 DNA reads TGTGCCAGCAGCAAAATACTACCGAATAATGAAAAACTGTTTTTT.

The gene calls are TRBV12-5 and TRBJ2-4; TRBD1 agrees at 9 bases. With V trimmed by 2 bases and J by 8 bases, 4 bases remained unmatched. This CDR3 has 14 residues. Germline-derived CDR1 and CDR2 are LGHNT and FRNRAP. The CDR3 protein is CASGLTGGEDIQYF. The CDR3 coding sequence is TGTGCTAGTGGTTTGACAGGGGGCGAGGACATTCAGTACTTC.

This clone was observed a single time. V and J are TRBV11-3 and TRBJ1-1; tentative D call: TRBD1 (5 bases). Looked up from germline, CDR1 is SGHNT and CDR2 is YENEEA. The CDR3 totals 13 residues. V lost 5 bases to trimming and J lost 1 base, with 8 bases between them. This CDR3 is CASSPRANTEAFF. The CDR3 DNA sequence: TGTGCCAGCAGCCCCAGGGCGAACACTGAAGCTTTCTTT. The variable domain in full, completed from reference TRBV11-3 and TRBJ1-1, reads EAGVVQSPRYKIIEKKQPVAFWCNPISGHNTLYWYLQNLGQGPELLIRYENEEAVDDSQLPKDRFSAERLKGVDSTLKIQPAELGDSAVYLCASSPRANTEAFFGQGTRLTVV.

V and J are TRBV7-6 and TRBJ1-1, with no clear D. CDR1 is SGHVS and CDR2 is FNYEAQ in the germline V gene. Trimming cost V 8 bases and J 1 base, with 11 bases left between them. The length of the CDR3 is 13 residues. CDR3 in DNA: TGTGCCAGCCGGGGTTCGGGGAACACTGAAGCTTTCTTT. Its translation is CASRGSGNTEAFF.